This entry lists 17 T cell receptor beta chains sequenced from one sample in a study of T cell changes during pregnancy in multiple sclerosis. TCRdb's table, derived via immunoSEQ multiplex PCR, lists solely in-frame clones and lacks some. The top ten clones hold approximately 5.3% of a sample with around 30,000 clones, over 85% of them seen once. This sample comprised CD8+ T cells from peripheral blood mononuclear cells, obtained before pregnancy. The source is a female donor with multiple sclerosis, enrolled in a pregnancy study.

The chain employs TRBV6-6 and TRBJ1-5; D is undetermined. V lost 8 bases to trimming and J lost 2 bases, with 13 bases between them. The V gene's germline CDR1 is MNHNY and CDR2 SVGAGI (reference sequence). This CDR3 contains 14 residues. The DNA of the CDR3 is TGTGCCAGCCATATAACCCAGGGCAATCAGCCCCAGCATTTT. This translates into CASHITQGNQPQHF.

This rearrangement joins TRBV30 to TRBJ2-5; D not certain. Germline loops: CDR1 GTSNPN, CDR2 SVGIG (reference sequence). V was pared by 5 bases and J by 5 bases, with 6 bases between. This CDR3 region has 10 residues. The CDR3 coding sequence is TGTGCCTGGCTAGGTGAGACCCAGTACTTC. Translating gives CAWLGETQYF.

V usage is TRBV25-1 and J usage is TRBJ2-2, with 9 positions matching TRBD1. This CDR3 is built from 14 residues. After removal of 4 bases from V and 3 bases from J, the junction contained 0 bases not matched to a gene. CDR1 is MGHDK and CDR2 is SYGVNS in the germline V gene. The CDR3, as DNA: TGTGCCAGCAGTGGGACAGGGGACACCGGGGAGCTGTTTTTT. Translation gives CASSGTGDTGELFF.

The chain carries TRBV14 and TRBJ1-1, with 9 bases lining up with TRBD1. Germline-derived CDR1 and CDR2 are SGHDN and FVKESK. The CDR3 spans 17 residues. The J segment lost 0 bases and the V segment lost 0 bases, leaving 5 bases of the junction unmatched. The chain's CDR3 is CASSQESRQGVNTEAFF. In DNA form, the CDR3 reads TGTGCCAGCAGCCAAGAATCCCGACAGGGGGTGAACACTGAAGCTTTCTTT.

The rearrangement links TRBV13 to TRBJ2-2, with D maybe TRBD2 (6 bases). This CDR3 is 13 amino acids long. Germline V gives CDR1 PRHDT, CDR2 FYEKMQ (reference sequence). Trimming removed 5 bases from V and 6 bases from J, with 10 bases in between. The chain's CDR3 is CASSPAGPGELFF. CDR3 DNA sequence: TGTGCCAGCAGCCCGGCGGGACCCGGGGAGCTGTTTTTT. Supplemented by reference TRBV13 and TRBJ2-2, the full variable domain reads AAGVIQSPRHLIKEKRETATLKCYPIPRHDTVYWYQQGPGQDPQFLISFYEKMQSDKGSIPDRFSAQQFSDYHSELNMSSLELGDSALYFCASSPAGPGELFFGEGSRLTVL.

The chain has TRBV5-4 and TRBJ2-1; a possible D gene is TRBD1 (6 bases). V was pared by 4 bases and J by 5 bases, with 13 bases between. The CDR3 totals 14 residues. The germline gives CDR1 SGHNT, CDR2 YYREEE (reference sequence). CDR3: CASSLYRVDNEQFF. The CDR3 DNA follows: TGTGCCAGCAGCCTCTACAGGGTCGACAATGAGCAGTTCTTC.

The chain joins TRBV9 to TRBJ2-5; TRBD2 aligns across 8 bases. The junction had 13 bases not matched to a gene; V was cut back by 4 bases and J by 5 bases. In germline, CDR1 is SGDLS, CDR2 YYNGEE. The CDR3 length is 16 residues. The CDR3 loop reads CASSRGGGFIGETQYF. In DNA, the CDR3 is TGTGCCAGCAGCCGGGGGGGCGGCTTCATTGGGGAGACCCAGTACTTC.

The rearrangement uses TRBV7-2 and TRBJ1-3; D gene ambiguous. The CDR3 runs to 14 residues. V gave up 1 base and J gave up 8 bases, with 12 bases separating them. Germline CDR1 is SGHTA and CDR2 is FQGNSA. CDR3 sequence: CASSLVGEMDTIYF. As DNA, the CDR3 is TGTGCCAGCAGCTTAGTTGGGGAGATGGACACCATATATTTT.

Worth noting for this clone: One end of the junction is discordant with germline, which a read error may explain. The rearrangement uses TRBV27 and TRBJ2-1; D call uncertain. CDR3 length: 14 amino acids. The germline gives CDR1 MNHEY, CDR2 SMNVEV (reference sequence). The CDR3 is CASSLSAAYNEQFF. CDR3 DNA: TGTGCCAGCAGTCTATCGGCCGCCTACAATGAGCAGTTCTTC.

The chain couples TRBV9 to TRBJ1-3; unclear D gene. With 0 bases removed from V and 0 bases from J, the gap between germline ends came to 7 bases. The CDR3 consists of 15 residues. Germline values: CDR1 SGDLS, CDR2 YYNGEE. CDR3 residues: CASSVGGSSGNTIYF. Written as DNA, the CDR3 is TGTGCCAGCAGCGTAGGAGGAAGCTCTGGAAACACCATATATTTT. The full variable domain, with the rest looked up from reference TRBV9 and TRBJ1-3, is DSGVTQTPKHLITATGQRVTLRCSPRSGDLSVYWYQQSLDQGLQFLIQYYNGEERAKGNILERFSAQQFPDLHSELNLSSLELGDSALYFCASSVGGSSGNTIYFGEGSWLTVV.

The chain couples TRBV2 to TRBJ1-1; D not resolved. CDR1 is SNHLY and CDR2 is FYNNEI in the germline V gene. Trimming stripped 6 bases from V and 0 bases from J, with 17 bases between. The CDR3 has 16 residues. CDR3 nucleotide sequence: TGTGCCAGCAGAACCTCAGGTATCCATATGAACACTGAAGCTTTCTTT. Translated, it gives CASRTSGIHMNTEAFF.

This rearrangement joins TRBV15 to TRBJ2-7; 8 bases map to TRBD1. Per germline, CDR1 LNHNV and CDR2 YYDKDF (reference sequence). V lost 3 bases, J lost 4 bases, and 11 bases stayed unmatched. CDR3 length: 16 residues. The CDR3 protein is CATSSGRAGQEYEQYF. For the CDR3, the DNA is TGTGCCACCAGCAGTGGGCGGGCGGGACAGGAATACGAGCAGTACTTC.

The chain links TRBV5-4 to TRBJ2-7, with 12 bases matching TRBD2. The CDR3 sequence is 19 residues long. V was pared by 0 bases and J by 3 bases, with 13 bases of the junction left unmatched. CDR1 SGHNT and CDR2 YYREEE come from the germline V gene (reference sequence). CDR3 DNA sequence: TGTGCCAGCAGCTTGGGTGAGGTCCTAGCGGGAGGGACCCACTACGAGCAGTACTTC. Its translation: CASSLGEVLAGGTHYEQYF.

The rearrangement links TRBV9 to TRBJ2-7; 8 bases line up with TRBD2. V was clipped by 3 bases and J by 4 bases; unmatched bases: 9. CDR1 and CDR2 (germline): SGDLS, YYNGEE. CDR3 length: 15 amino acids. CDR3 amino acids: CASSGRAGASYEQYF. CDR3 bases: TGTGCCAGCAGCGGCAGAGCGGGAGCGTCGTACGAGCAGTACTTC.

This CDR3 reads CASSGGTGLTGELFF. The CDR3, as DNA: TGCGCCAGCAGCGGCGGGACAGGGCTCACCGGGGAGCTGTTTTTT. The chain has TRBV5-1 and TRBJ2-2; 9 nucleotides agree with TRBD1. Trimming took 4 bases from V and 4 from J; bases not matched to a gene: 5. The V gene's germline CDR1 is SGHRS and CDR2 YFSETQ. The CDR3 consists of 15 residues. The full variable domain, completed using reference TRBV5-1 and TRBJ2-2, is KAGVTQTPRYLIKTRGQQVTLSCSPISGHRSVSWYQQTPGQGLQFLFEYFSETQRNKGNFPGRFSGRQFSNSRSEMNVSTLELGDSALYLCASSGGTGLTGELFFGEGSRLTVL.

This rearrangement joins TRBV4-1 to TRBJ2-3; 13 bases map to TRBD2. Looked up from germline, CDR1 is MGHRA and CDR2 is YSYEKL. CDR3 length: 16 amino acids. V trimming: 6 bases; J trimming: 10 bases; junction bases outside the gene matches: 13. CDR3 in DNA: TGCGCCAGCAGAACAAAACTCGGGACTAGCGGGATTGCGCAGTATTTT. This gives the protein CASRTKLGTSGIAQYF.

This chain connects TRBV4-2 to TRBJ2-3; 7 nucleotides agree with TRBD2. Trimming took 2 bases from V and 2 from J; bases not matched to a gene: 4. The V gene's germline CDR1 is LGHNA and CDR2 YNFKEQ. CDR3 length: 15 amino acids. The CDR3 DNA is TGTGCCAGCAGCCAAAGGGCGGGGGACACAGATACGCAGTATTTT. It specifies CASSQRAGDTDTQYF.